This is a list of T cell receptor beta chains from one sample in a study of T cell repertoires in cytomegalovirus infection. Each CDR3 protein is one row after TCRdb ran MiXCR on the reads. This table has approximately 550,000 distinct CDR3 sequences, approximately 15% appearing once. What was sequenced was CD8+ T cells from PBMCs. These receptors were collected from a human donor in good health (CMV status not recorded). Some clones in this sample may be carry-over from other donors' samples. The CDR3 runs from the conserved cysteine through the conserved F or W. The D gene is left open where the match is weak. Some rows mark clone size as missing; the rest say once, few, many or name a class of expanded clone.

d_call j_call clone_size v_call cdr3_nt cdr3_aa
- TRBJ2-7 few TRBV3-1 TGTGCCAGCAGCTCGTCGTGGAGGGCCTACGAGCAGTACTTC CASSSSWRAYEQYF
TRBD2 TRBJ2-7 many TRBV5-6 TGTGCCAGCAGCTTGGCGGCTAGCGGGCCCTACGAGCAGTACTTC CASSLAASGPYEQYF
- TRBJ2-6 many TRBV10-3 TGTGCCATCAGTAAGCCGGAGATGCGCTCTGGGGCCAACGTCCTGACTTTC CAISKPEMRSGANVLTF
- TRBJ1-2 - TRBV7-4 TGTGCCAGCAGCTTAGGGGGGGGAAGGGACTATGGCTACACCTTC CASSLGGGRDYGYTF
TRBD2 TRBJ2-5 many TRBV12-3/TRBV12-4 TGTGCCAGCACCGCACTAGCGGGGAGGGCAGAGACCCAGTACTTC CASTALAGRAETQYF
TRBD1 TRBJ1-2 few TRBV10-2 TGCGCCAGCAGTTCCGTCGGGACAGGGGTGACCTATGGCTACACCTTC CASSSVGTGVTYGYTF
TRBD2 TRBJ2-2 many TRBV19 TGTGCCAGTAGTATCGAGCGGGGCCCCGGGGCCGGGGAGCTGTTTTTT CASSIERGPGAGELFF
TRBD2 TRBJ2-1 - TRBV19 TGTGCCAGTAGTATCAATAGCGGGGGGGCTGGGAATGAGCAGTTCTTC CASSINSGGAGNEQFF
- TRBJ1-2 few TRBV5-4 TGTGCCAGCAGCCCGGGACACCTTTATGGCTACACCTTC CASSPGHLYGYTF
- TRBJ1-1 few TRBV6-6 TGTGCCAGCAGTTACCCCAAGAACACTGAAGCTTTCTTT CASSYPKNTEAFF
- TRBJ2-7 few TRBV10-2 TGCGCCAGCAGTGACAGTCCCAGAGTACCCTCCTACGAGCAGTACTTC CASSDSPRVPSYEQYF
TRBD2 TRBJ2-1 - TRBV27 TGTGCCAGCAGACTGGGGGGGGAGCGGAATGAGCAGTTCTTC CASRLGGERNEQFF
- TRBJ1-2 many TRBV7-6 TGTGCCAGCAGCCTTAATACAGGCGTCTATGGCTACACCTTC CASSLNTGVYGYTF
- TRBJ2-7 many TRBV19 TGTGCCAGTAGTCCTGGGGCTAGCAGCCTCTACGAGCAGTACTTC CASSPGASSLYEQYF
TRBD2 TRBJ2-7 - TRBV6-5 TGTGCCAGAAGTTCAGGGACTAGCGGGAGGTACCGTAACTCCTACGAGCAGTACTTC CARSSGTSGRYRNSYEQYF
- TRBJ1-2 many TRBV7-9 TGTGCCAGCAGCTCCCGGGACAACAACTATGGCTACACCTTC CASSSRDNNYGYTF
TRBD1 TRBJ2-5 many TRBV18 TGTGCCAGCAGCCCCGGGACAGCCCAAGAGACCCAGTACTTC CASSPGTAQETQYF
- TRBJ2-1 few TRBV6-6 TGTGCCAGCAGTACCCGGGAGCATGAGCAGTTCTTC CASSTREHEQFF
TRBD1 TRBJ2-3 many TRBV28 TGTGCCAGCAGTTCGAGGACAGGGGGGGCAAGCACAGATACGCAGTATTTT CASSSRTGGASTDTQYF
- TRBJ2-7 - TRBV27 TGTGCCAGCAGTGGCCAATATTCCTACGAGCAGTACTTC CASSGQYSYEQYF
- TRBJ2-3 many TRBV7-6 TGTGCCAGCAGCCCGTTGGGAAGCACAGATACGCAGTATTTT CASSPLGSTDTQYF
TRBD2 TRBJ2-7 few TRBV19 TGTGCCAGTACCAGTAGCGGGGGCGGGTCCTACGAGCAGTACTTC CASTSSGGGSYEQYF
- TRBJ2-3 few TRBV27 TGTGCCAGCAGCCACATCCCGAGACAGGATCACACAGATACGCAGTATTTT CASSHIPRQDHTDTQYF
- TRBJ2-3 - TRBV5-4 TGTGCCAGCGAGGGAGATACGCAGTATTTT CASEGDTQYF
- TRBJ2-1 few TRBV6-6 TGTGCCAGCGTCGGTGGGGGGGCCGCTGAGCAGTTCTTC CASVGGGAAEQFF
TRBD1 TRBJ2-7 few TRBV28 TGTGCCAGCAGGGATGACAGGGGGCTTAGGGACGAGCAGTACTTC CASRDDRGLRDEQYF
- TRBJ2-7 - TRBV5-6 TGTGCCAGCAGCGGGCAGGGGAGCTCCTACGAGCAGTACTTC CASSGQGSSYEQYF